The rows below give T cell receptor beta chains drawn from one sample of a study of T-cell memory formation after mild COVID-19. Each CDR3 protein gets one entry after TCRdb re-called the 5' RACE reads with MiXCR. The table lists over 45,000 distinct CDR3 sequences, around 9.7% of them singletons. Input material: PBMCs or a T cell subset sorted from them (not recorded which). Receptors were obtained from an adult woman who had mild COVID-19 (a few samples of this study predate the infection). Cell type and time point are not known. CDR3s include the opening cysteine and the closing phenylalanine or tryptophan. Fields, in order: V gene, J gene, CDR3 protein.

>TRBV4-1|TRBJ2-1
CASSQSPRAGPSYNEQFF
>TRBV6-1|TRBJ1-1
CASSHELNTEAFF
>TRBV6-5|TRBJ1-1
CASSTGTGREAFF
>TRBV11-2|TRBJ2-7
CASSRGTYEQYF
>TRBV6-5|TRBJ2-1
CASSYSSGGSHEQFF
>TRBV7-9|TRBJ1-6
CASSHPQGGSNNSPLHF
>TRBV5-1|TRBJ2-5
CASMSGQPFQETQYF
>TRBV14|TRBJ2-1
CASNPIWDRGHNEQFF
>TRBV7-2|TRBJ1-5
CASSLAGHINQPQHF
>TRBV10-3|TRBJ1-1
CAISESRGTANKNTEAFF
>TRBV6-1|TRBJ2-7
CASSEAYIRGLGNSYEQYF
>TRBV12-3/TRBV12-4|TRBJ1-5
CASSFRINQPQHF
>TRBV18|TRBJ2-3
CASSGSGRYTDTQYF
>TRBV7-2|TRBJ1-2
CASSLVVDFRQGGYTF
>TRBV6-2/TRBV6-3|TRBJ2-3
CATTGRMTTLPLTDTQYF
>TRBV7-2|TRBJ2-2
CASSPRLGGRTGELFF
>TRBV12-3/TRBV12-4|TRBJ1-2
CASNQQGGDYGYTF
>TRBV18|TRBJ2-7
CASSQGTGRSSYEQYF
>TRBV5-1|TRBJ2-3
CASSLGLAGVADTQYF
>TRBV7-2|TRBJ1-1
CASSRLWDGEAFF
>TRBV29-1|TRBJ2-1
CSVGGDQRSYNEQFF
>TRBV5-1|TRBJ2-1
CASSGIPGTDTSSYNEQFF
>TRBV12-3/TRBV12-4|TRBJ2-3
CASSHEFGRPDTQYF
>TRBV19|TRBJ2-3
CASSSRGATDTQYF
>TRBV15|TRBJ1-1
CATSRDIGTEAFF
>TRBV24-1|TRBJ2-1
CATSDFPIAGEGNEQFF
>TRBV2|TRBJ1-1
CASSGTGGSNTEAFF
>TRBV20-1|TRBJ2-2
CSARTSGLANTGELFF
>TRBV2|TRBJ2-7
CASSEASGPYEQYF
>TRBV24-1|TRBJ2-5
CATSAPIGEGQGRETQYF
>TRBV7-2|TRBJ2-7
CASSVRAGGHEQYF
>TRBV12-3/TRBV12-4|TRBJ2-7
CASSHPSGAYEQYF
>TRBV20-1|TRBJ2-3
CSASGTSDYSTSTDTQYF
>TRBV24-1|TRBJ1-5
CATSGQGRDQPQHF
>TRBV27|TRBJ2-6
CASSFDRGANVLTF
>TRBV7-6|TRBJ1-2
CASSDDSRPNYGYTF
>TRBV5-1|TRBJ2-3
CASSSRPGGGAADTQYF
>TRBV3-1|TRBJ2-1
CASSQGLAGGHEQFF
>TRBV6-1|TRBJ1-5
CALGRGANQPQHF
>TRBV29-1|TRBJ1-1
CSSRRGTVGPEAFF
>TRBV10-3|TRBJ1-1
CASSGRTEAFF
>TRBV12-3/TRBV12-4|TRBJ2-7
CASSLVGGNEQYF
>TRBV30|TRBJ1-5
CAWSGDAGNQPQHF